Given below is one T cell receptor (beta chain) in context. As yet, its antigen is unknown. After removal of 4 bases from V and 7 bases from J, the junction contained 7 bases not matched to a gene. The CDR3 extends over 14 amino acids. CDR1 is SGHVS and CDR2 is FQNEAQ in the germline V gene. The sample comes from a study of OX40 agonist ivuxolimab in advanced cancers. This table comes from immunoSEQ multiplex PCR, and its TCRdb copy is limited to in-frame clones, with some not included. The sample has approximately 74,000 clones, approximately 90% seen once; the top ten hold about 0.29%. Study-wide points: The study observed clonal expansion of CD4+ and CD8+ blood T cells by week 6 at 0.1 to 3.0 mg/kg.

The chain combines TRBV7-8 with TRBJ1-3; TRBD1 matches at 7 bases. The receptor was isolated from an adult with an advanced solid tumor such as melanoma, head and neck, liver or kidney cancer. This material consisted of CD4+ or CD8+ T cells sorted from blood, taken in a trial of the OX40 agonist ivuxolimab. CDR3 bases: TGTGCCAGCAGCTCACCGGGACAGATGAACACCATATATTTT. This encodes CASSSPGQMNTIYF.